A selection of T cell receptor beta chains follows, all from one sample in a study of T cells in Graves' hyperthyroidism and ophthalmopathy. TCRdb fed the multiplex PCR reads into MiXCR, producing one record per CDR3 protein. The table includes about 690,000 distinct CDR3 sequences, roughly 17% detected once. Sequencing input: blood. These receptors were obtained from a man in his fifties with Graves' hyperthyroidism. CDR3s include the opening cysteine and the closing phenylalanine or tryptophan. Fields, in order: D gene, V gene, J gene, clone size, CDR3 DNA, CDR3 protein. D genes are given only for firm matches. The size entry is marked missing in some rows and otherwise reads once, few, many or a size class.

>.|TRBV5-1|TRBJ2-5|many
TGCGCCAGCAGCTTGACCGGGCCTACGAAGGGAGAGACCCAGTACTTC
CASSLTGPTKGETQYF
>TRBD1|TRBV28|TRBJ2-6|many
TGTGCCAGCAGTTCCGGACAGGGGGGTTCTGGGGCCAACGTCCTGACTTTC
CASSSGQGGSGANVLTF
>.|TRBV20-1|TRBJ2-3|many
TGCAGTGCTAGACCGGGAGTAAACCCAGATACGCAGTATTTT
CSARPGVNPDTQYF
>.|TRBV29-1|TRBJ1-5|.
TGCAGCGTTGAAGCCCTCAATCAGCCCCAGCATTTT
CSVEALNQPQHF
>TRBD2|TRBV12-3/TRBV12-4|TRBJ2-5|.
TGTGCCAGCAAAGGGACTATCCAAGAGACCCAGTACTTC
CASKGTIQETQYF
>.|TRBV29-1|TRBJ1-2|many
TGCAGCGTTGAAATCGGGGGGGGGAATGGCTACACCTTC
CSVEIGGGNGYTF
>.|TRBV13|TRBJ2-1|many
TGTGCCAGCAGCCCATCTAGGGAGCAGTTCTTC
CASSPSREQFF
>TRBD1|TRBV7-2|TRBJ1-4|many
TGTGCCAGCAGCACGGACAGGGGGTACGAAAAACTGTTTTTT
CASSTDRGYEKLFF
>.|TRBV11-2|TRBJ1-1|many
TGTGCCAGCAGCTTCGACAGGCAGAACACTGAAGCTTTCTTT
CASSFDRQNTEAFF
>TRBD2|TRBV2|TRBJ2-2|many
TGTGCCAGCAGACCTAGCGGGATCCCCGGGGAGCTGTTTTTT
CASRPSGIPGELFF
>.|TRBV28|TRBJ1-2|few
TGTGCCACCAAAGCTAGTCAACCCGGCTACACCTTC
CATKASQPGYTF
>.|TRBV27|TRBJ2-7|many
TGTGCCAGCAGTCCCCGGGTAGAGCCTTCCTACGAGCAGTACTTC
CASSPRVEPSYEQYF
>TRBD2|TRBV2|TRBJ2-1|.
TGTGCCAGCAGTGTTCCTAGCGGGAGTTTAGGGCAGTTCTTC
CASSVPSGSLGQFF